This T cell receptor beta chain was captured by sequencing in a study of T-cell memory formation after mild COVID-19. Findings of the study overall: Some SARS-CoV-2-responding clones were already detected in memory before infection. Largely, contracting CD4+ clones fell within CM and EM, and contracting CD8+ clones within EMRA.

The length of the CDR3 is 11 residues. Germline V gene data show CDR1 as SGHNT and CDR2 as YYREEE (reference sequence). V shed 2 bases and J shed 8 bases, with 4 bases lying between them. Notes on this clonotype: The antigen is unknown.

5'RACE primed from the constant segment yielded TCR alpha and TCR beta cDNA libraries bearing sample barcodes and UMIs. In TCRdb, the 5' RACE reads were re-called with MiXCR into one record per CDR3 protein. The sample lists 170,000 or so distinct CDR3 sequences, about 28% occurring once. The chain combines TRBV5-4 with TRBJ2-2, with unresolved D. The clonotype originates from an adult woman who had mild COVID-19 (a few samples of this study predate the infection). Cell type and time point are not known. Material for sequencing was PBMCs or a T cell subset sorted from them (not recorded which). CDR3 in DNA: TGTGCCAGCAGCTTAGAGGGGGAGCTGTTTTTT. This sequence encodes CASSLEGELFF.